This T cell receptor beta chain was captured by sequencing in a study of cytotoxic CD8 clonotypes in ibrutinib-treated CLL. Study as a whole: Productive templates per sample averaged nearly 260,000; productive rearrangements, more than 75,000. Overall study findings and caveats: Clonality went up at ibrutinib response and then declined back toward baseline at progression. Sample timing was unmatched between remission and later-progressing patients; lymph nodes unstudied.

TCRdb's copy holds only in-frame clones and misses some; the assay was immunoSEQ multiplex PCR. Of about 140,000 clones listed, roughly 80% were seen once; the top ten hold around 30%. The germline V gene encodes CDR1 MDHEN and CDR2 SYDVKM. The CDR3 length is 15 residues. Unmatched junction bases numbered 6, after V lost 4 bases and J lost 2 bases. Regarding this clone: Its antigen is not known.

The rearrangement links TRBV28 to TRBJ2-7; TRBD1 matches 9 bases. This TCR was sampled from a human donor with chronic lymphocytic leukemia. The sample in question was PBMCs, obtained after 12 months of ibrutinib treatment. CDR3 sequence reads: CASSSSGTGPYEQYF. The DNA of the CDR3 is TGTGCCAGCAGTTCGTCCGGGACAGGGCCCTACGAGCAGTACTTC. Drawing the rest from reference TRBV28 and TRBJ2-7, the complete variable domain is DVKVTQSSRYLVKRTGEKVFLECVQDMDHENMFWYRQDPGLGLRLIYFSYDVKMKEKGDIPEGYSVSREKKERFSLILESASTNQTSMYLCASSSSGTGPYEQYFGPGTRLTVT.